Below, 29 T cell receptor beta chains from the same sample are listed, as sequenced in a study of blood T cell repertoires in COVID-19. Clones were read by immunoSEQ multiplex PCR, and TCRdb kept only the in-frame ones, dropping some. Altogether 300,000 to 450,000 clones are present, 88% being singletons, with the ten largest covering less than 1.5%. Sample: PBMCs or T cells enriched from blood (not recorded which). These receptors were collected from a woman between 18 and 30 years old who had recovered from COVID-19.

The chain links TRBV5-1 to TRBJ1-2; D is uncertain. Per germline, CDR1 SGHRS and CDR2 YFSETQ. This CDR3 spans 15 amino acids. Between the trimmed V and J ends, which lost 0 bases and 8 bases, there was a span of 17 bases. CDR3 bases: TGCGCCAGCAGCTTGGCCGGCGGTCCACGGGAAGGCTACACCTTC. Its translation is CASSLAGGPREGYTF.

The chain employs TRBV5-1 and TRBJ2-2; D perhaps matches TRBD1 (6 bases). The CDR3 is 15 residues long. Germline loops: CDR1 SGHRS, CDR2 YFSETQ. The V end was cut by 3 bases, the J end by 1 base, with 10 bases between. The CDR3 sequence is CASSSWTVNTGELFF. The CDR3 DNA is TGCGCCAGCAGCTCATGGACAGTGAACACCGGGGAGCTGTTTTTT.

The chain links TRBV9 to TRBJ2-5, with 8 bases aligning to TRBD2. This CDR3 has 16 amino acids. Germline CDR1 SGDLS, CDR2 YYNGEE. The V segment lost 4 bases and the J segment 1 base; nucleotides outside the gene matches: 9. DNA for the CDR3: TGTGCCAGCAGCCGAACTAGCGGCCAACCCCAAGAGACCCAGTACTTC. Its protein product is CASSRTSGQPQETQYF.

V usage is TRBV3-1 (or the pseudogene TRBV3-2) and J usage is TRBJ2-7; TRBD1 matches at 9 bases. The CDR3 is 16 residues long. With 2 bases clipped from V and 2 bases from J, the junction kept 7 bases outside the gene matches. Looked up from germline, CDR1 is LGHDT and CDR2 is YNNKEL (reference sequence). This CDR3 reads CASSQLRDRAPYEQYF. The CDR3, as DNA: TGTGCCAGCAGCCAACTCCGGGACAGGGCCCCCTACGAGCAGTACTTC.

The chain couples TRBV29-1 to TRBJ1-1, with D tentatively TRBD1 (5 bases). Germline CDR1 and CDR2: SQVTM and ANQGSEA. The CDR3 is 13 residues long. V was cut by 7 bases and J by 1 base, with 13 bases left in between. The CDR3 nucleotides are TGCAGCGCATTATTAGGGGAGAACACTGAAGCTTTCTTT. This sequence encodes CSALLGENTEAFF. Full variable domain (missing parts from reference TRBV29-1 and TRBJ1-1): SAVISQKPSRDICQRGTSLTIQCQVDSQVTMMFWYRQQPGQSLTLIATANQGSEATYESGFVIDKFPISRPNLTFSTLTVSNMSPEDSSIYLCSALLGENTEAFFGQGTRLTVV.

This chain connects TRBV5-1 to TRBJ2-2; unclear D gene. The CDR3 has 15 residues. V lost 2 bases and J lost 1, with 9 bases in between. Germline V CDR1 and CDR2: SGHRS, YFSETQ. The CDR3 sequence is CASSFWARNTGELFF. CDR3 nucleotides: TGCGCCAGCAGCTTCTGGGCCCGGAACACCGGGGAGCTGTTTTTT.

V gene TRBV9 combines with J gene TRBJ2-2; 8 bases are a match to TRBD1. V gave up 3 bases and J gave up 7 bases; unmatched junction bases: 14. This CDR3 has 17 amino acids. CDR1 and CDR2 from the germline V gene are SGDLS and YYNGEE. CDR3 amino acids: CASSAPRGRDLNGELFF. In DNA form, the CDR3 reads TGTGCCAGCAGCGCCCCCAGGGGGCGCGATTTAAACGGGGAGCTGTTTTTT.

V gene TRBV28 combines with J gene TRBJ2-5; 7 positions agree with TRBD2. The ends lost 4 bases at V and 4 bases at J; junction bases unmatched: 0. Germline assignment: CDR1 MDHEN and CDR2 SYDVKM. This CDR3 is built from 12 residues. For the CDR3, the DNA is TGTGCCAGCAGTTCTAGCGGAGAGACCCAGTACTTC. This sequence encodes CASSSSGETQYF. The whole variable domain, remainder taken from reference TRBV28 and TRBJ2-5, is DVKVTQSSRYLVKRTGEKVFLECVQDMDHENMFWYRQDPGLGLRLIYFSYDVKMKEKGDIPEGYSVSREKKERFSLILESASTNQTSMYLCASSSSGETQYFGPGTRLLVL.

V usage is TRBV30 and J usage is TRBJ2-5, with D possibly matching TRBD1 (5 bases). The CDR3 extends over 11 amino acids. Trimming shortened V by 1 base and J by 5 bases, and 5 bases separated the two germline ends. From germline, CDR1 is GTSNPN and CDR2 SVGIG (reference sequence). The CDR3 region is CAWSEGETQYF. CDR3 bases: TGTGCCTGGAGTGAGGGGGAGACCCAGTACTTC.

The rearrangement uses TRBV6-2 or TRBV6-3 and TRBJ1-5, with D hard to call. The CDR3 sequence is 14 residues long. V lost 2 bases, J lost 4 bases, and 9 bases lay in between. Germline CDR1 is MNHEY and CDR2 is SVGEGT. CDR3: CASSYPTSNQPQHF. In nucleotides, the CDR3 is TGTGCCAGCAGTTACCCGACTTCTAATCAGCCCCAGCATTTT.

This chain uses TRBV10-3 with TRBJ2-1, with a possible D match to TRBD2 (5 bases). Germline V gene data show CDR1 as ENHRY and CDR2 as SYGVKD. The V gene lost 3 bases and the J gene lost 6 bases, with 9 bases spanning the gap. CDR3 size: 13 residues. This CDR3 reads CAISELLVNEQFF. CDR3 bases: TGTGCCATCAGTGAACTACTAGTCAATGAGCAGTTCTTC.

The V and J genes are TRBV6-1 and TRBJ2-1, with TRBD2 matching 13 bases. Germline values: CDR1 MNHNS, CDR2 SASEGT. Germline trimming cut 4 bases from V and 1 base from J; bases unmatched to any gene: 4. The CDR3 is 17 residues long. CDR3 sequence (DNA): TGTGCCAGCAGTGGGACTAGCGGGGGCGGTTCCTACAATGAGCAGTTCTTC. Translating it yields CASSGTSGGGSYNEQFF.

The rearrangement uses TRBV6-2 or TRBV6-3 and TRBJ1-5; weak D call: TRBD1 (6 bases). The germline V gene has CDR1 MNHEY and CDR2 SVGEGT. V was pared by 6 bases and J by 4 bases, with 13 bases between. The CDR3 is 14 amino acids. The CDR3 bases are TGTGCCAGCAGCGGCAGGGGACGGAATCAGCCCCAGCATTTT. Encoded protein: CASSGRGRNQPQHF.

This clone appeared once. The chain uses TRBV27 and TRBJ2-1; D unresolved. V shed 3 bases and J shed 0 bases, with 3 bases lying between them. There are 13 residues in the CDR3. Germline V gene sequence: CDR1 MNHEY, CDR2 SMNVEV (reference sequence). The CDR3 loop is CASSFSSYNEQFF. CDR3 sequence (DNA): TGTGCCAGCAGTTTTAGCTCCTACAATGAGCAGTTCTTC.

Here the CDR3 DNA reads TGCGCCAGCAGCCTCGCCGGGACTAGCGGGGTCCGGCTGTTTTTT. Its protein is CASSLAGTSGVRLFF. The gene calls are TRBV4-3 and TRBJ2-2; 13 bases are shared with TRBD2. The CDR3 is 15 amino acids. The germline V gene has CDR1 LGHNA and CDR2 YSLEER. The ends lost 4 bases at V and 13 bases at J; junction bases unmatched: 9.

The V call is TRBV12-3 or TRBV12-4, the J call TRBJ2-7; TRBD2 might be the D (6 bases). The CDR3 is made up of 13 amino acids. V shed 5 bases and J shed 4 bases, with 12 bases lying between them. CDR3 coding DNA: TGTGCCAGCAGTGCACGACTAGTTTACGAGCAGTACTTC. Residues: CASSARLVYEQYF.

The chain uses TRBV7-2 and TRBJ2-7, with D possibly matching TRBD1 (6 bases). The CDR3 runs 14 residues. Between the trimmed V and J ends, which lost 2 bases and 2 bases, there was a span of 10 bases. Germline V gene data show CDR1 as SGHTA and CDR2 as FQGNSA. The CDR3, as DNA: TGTGCCAGCAGCTTAAAAGCAGGGGCCTACGAGCAGTACTTC. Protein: CASSLKAGAYEQYF. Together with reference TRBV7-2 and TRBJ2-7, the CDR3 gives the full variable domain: GAGVSQSPSNKVTEKGKDVELRCDPISGHTALYWYRQSLGQGLEFLIYFQGNSAPDKSGLPSDRFSAERTGGSVSTLTIQRTQQEDSAVYLCASSLKAGAYEQYFGPGTRLTVT.

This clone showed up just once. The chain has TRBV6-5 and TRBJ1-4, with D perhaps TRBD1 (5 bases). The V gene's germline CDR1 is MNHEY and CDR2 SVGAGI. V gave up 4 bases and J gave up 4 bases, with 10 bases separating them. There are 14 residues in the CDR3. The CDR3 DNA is TGTGCCAGCAGTTCCGCGGGGCTTAATGAAAAACTGTTTTTT. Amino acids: CASSSAGLNEKLFF.

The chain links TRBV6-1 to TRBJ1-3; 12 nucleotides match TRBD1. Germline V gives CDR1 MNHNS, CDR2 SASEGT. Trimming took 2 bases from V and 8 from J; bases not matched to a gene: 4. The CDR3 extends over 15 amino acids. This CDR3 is CASSERGDRGHTIYF. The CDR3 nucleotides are TGTGCCAGCAGTGAAAGGGGGGACAGGGGGCACACCATATATTTT.

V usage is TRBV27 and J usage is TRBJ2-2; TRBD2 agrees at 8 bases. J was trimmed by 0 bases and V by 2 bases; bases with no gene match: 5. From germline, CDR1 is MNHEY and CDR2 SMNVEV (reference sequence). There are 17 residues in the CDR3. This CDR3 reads CASSLILAGPNTGELFF. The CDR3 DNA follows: TGTGCCAGCAGTTTAATCTTAGCGGGACCGAACACCGGGGAGCTGTTTTTT.

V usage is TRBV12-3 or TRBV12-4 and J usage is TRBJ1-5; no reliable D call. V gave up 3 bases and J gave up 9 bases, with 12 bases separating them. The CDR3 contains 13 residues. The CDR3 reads CASSLSSWGPQHF. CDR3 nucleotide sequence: TGTGCCAGCAGTTTGTCTAGCTGGGGGCCCCAGCATTTT.

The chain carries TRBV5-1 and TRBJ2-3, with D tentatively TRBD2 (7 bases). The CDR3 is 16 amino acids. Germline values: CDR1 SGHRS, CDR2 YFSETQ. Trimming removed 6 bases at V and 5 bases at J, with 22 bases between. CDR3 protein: CASTVIGGPGGDTQYF. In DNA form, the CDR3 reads TGCGCCAGCACCGTCATCGGGGGGCCGGGCGGAGATACGCAGTATTTT.

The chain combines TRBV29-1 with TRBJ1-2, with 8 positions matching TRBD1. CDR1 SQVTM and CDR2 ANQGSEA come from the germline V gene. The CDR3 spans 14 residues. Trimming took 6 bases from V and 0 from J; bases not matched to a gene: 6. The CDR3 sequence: CSVGTGTTNYGYTF. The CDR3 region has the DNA TGCAGCGTCGGGACAGGCACCACTAACTATGGCTACACCTTC.

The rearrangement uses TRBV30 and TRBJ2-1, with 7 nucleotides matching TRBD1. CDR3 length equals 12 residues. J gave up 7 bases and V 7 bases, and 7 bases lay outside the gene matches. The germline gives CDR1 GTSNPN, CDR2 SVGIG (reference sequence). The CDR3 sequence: CAYNTGENEQFF. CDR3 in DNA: TGTGCCTACAATACAGGGGAGAATGAGCAGTTCTTC.

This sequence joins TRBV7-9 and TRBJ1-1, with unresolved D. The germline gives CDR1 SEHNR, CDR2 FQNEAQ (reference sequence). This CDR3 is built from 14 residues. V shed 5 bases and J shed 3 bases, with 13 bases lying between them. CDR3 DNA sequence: TGTGCCAGCAGCGTTGGACTTGTCGACACTGAAGCTTTCTTT. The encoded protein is CASSVGLVDTEAFF.

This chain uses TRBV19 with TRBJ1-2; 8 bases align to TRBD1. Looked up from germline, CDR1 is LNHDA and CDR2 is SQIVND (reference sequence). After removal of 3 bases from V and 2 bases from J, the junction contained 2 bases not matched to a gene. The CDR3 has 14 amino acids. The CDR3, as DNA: TGTGCCAGTAGTATGACAGGGGCAAACTATGGCTACACCTTC. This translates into CASSMTGANYGYTF.

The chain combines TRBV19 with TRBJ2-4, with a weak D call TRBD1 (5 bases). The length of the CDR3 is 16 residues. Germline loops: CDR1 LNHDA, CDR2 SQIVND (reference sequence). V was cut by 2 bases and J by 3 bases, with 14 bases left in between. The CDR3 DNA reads TGTGCCAGTAGTATAATCAGGGATGGTTACAAAAACATTCAGTACTTC. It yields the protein CASSIIRDGYKNIQYF.

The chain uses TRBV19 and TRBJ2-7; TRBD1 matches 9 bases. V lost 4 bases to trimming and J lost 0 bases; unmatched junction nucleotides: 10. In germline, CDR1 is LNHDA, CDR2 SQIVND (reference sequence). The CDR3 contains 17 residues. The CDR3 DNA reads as TGTGCCAGTAGTACCCCCCGGGGGACAGGGAGCTCCTACGAGCAGTACTTC. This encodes CASSTPRGTGSSYEQYF.

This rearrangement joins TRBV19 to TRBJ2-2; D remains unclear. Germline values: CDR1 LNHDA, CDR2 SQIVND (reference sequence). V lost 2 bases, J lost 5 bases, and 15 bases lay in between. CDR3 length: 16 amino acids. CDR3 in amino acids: CASSILTSWRTGELFF. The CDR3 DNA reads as TGTGCCAGTAGTATACTGACTTCCTGGAGAACCGGGGAGCTGTTTTTT. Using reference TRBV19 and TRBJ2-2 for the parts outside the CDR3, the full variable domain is DGGITQSPKYLFRKEGQNVTLSCEQNLNHDAMYWYRQDPGQGLRLIYYSQIVNDFQKGDIAEGYSVSREKKESFPLTVTSAQKNPTAFYLCASSILTSWRTGELFFGEGSRLTVL.